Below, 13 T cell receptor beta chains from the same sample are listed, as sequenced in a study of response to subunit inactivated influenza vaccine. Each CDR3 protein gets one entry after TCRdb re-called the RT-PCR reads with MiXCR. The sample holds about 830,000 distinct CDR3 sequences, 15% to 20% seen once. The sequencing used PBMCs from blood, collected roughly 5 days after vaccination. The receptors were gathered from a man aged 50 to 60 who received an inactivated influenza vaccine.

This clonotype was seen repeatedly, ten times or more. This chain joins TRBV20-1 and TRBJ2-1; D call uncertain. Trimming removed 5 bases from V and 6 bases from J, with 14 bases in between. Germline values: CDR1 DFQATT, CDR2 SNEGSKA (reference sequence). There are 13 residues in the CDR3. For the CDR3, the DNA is TGCAGTGCTCTGCGACCACGTATCAATGAGCAGTTCTTC. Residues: CSALRPRINEQFF.

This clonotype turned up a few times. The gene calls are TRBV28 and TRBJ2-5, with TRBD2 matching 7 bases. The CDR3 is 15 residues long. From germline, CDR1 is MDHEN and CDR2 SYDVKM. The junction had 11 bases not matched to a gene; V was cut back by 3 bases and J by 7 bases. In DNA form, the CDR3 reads TGTGCCAGCAGTTTGGGCAGGGAGGGAAGGGGGACCCAGTACTTC. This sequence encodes CASSLGREGRGTQYF. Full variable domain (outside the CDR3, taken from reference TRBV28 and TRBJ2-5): DVKVTQSSRYLVKRTGEKVFLECVQDMDHENMFWYRQDPGLGLRLIYFSYDVKMKEKGDIPEGYSVSREKKERFSLILESASTNQTSMYLCASSLGREGRGTQYFGPGTRLLVL.

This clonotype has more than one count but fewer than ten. In DNA, the CDR3 is TGTGCCAGCAGTACCGAAGGATGGGGTGGGAATGAGCAGTTCTTC. The encoded protein is CASSTEGWGGNEQFF. J is TRBJ2-1 and V is TRBV6-4; D gene unclear. The germline V gene encodes CDR1 MRHNA and CDR2 SNTAGT. This CDR3 contains 15 residues. Trimming shortened V by 5 bases and J by 7 bases, and 18 bases separated the two germline ends.

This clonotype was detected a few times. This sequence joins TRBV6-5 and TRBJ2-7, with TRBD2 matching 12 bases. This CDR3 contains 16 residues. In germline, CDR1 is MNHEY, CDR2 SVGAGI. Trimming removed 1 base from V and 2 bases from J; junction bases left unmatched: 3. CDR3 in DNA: TGTGCCAGCAGTTACTTCTGGACTAGCGGGACCTACGAGCAGTACTTC. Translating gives CASSYFWTSGTYEQYF.

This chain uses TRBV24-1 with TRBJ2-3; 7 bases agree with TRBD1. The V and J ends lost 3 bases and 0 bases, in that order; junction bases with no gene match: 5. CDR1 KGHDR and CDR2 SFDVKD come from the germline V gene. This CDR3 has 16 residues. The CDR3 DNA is TGTGCCACCAGTGATGGACAGGAGACAAGCACAGATACGCAGTATTTT. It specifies CATSDGQETSTDTQYF.

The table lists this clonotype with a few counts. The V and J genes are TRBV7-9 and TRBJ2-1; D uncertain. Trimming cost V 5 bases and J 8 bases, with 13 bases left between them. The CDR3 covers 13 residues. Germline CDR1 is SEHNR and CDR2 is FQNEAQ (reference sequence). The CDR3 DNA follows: TGTGCCAGCAGCCGTGCTGAAGTGGATGAGCAGTTCTTC. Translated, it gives CASSRAEVDEQFF.

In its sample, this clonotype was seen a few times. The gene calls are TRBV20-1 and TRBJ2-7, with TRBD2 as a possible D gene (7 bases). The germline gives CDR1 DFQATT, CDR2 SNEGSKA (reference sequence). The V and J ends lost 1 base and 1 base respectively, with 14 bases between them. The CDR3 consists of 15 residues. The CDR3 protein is CSARVGGGGSYEQYF. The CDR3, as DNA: TGCAGTGCTAGAGTGGGGGGAGGGGGGTCCTACGAGCAGTACTTC.

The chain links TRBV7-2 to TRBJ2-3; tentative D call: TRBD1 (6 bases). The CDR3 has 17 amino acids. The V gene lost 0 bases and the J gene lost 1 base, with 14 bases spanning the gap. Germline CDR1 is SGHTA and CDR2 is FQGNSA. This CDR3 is CASSLASRGFGTDTQYF. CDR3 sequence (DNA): TGTGCCAGCAGCTTAGCCTCTAGGGGGTTCGGCACAGATACGCAGTATTTT.

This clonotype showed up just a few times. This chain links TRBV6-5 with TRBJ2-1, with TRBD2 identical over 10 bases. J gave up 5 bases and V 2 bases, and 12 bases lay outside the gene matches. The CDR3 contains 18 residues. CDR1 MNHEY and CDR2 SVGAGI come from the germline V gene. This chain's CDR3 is CASSYRWPSGSKDNEQFF. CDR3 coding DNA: TGTGCCAGCAGTTACCGTTGGCCTAGCGGGAGCAAAGACAATGAGCAGTTCTTC.

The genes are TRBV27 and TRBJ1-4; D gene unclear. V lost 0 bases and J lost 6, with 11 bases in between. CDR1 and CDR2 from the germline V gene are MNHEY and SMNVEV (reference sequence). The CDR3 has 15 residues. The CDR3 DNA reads TGTGCCAGCAGTTTATCGGTAGGGCTACATGAAAAACTGTTTTTT. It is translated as CASSLSVGLHEKLFF. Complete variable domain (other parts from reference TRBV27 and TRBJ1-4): EAQVTQNPRYLITVTGKKLTVTCSQNMNHEYMSWYRQDPGLGLRQIYYSMNVEVTDKGDVPEGYKVSRKEKRNFPLILESPSPNQTSLYFCASSLSVGLHEKLFFGSGTQLSVL.

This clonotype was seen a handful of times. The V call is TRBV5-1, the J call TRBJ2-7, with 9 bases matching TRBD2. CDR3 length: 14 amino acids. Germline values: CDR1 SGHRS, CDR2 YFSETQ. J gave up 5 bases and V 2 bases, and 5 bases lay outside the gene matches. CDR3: CASSLGLANHEQYF. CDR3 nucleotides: TGCGCCAGCAGCTTAGGACTAGCGAATCACGAGCAGTACTTC.

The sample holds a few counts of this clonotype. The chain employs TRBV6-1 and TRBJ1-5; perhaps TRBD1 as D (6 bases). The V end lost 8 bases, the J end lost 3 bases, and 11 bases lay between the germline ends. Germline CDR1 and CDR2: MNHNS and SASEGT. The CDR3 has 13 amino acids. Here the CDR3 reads CASHQGPNQPQHF. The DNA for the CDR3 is TGTGCCAGCCATCAGGGGCCCAATCAGCCCCAGCATTTT.

This CDR3 reads CASSPRQGAWNEQYF. The CDR3 DNA reads TGTGCCAGCTCACCACGACAGGGGGCTTGGAATGAGCAGTACTTC. This sequence joins TRBV18 and TRBJ2-1, with TRBD1 identical over 10 bases. The J call may not be correct, given that the DNA end is closer to TRBJ2-7. The V gene's germline CDR1 is KGHSH and CDR2 LQKENI. CDR3 size: 15 residues.